What follows are 14 T cell receptor beta chains derived from one specimen sequenced in a study of blood T cells in healthy people across ages. Primers used in a second PCR of about 6 to 11 cycles were a sample-barcoded 5' primer and a J-beta primer mix. TCRdb used MiXCR to reprocess the 5' RACE reads, holding one entry per CDR3 protein. The sample gives around 800,000 distinct CDR3 sequences, about half of which show up once; over 15% is in the top ten. The sequenced sample consisted of blood. The receptor source for this set is a man older than 75 in good health.

The chain combines TRBV7-9 with TRBJ1-5, with D possibly matching TRBD1 (6 bases). Germline-derived CDR1 and CDR2 are SEHNR and FQNEAQ (reference sequence). The ends were cut back, 3 bases at V and 5 bases at J, with 14 bases in the middle. CDR3 length equals 15 residues. The CDR3 spells CASSFQGRADQPQHF. DNA for the CDR3: TGTGCCAGCAGCTTCCAGGGGAGGGCGGATCAGCCCCAGCATTTT.

In this sample, this clonotype turned up a few times. This chain uses TRBV3-1 with TRBJ2-7; D may correspond to TRBD1 or TRBD2 (5 bases each). The V and J ends lost 3 bases and 0 bases respectively, with 12 bases between them. CDR1 and CDR2 from the germline V gene are LGHDT and YNNKEL (reference sequence). The CDR3 length is 15 residues. The CDR3 loop is CASSHVGDPSYEQYF. The CDR3 DNA sequence: TGTGCCAGCAGCCACGTGGGGGACCCCTCCTACGAGCAGTACTTC.

This clonotype has only a few counts. The genes are TRBV4-2 and TRBJ1-4; 10 bases align to TRBD1. This CDR3 is 16 amino acids long. V gave up 0 bases and J gave up 8 bases; unmatched junction bases: 6. The V gene's germline CDR1 is LGHNA and CDR2 YNFKEQ. The DNA of the CDR3 is TGTGCCAGCAGCCAAGATCGTGGGACAGGGGACGAAAAACTGTTTTTT. It translates to CASSQDRGTGDEKLFF.

DNA of the CDR3: TGCAGCGTTGTGGGGGGGACTAGCGGGAGTGGCGACGAGCAGTACTTC. It translates to CSVVGGTSGSGDEQYF. J is TRBJ2-7 and V is TRBV29-1; 14 bases match TRBD2. V was clipped by 4 bases and J by 5 bases; unmatched bases: 10. This CDR3 region has 16 residues. Germline loops: CDR1 SQVTM, CDR2 ANQGSEA.

This clonotype was counted a few times. V and J are TRBV28 and TRBJ1-1; unclear D gene. This CDR3 is built from 15 residues. Germline CDR1 reads MDHEN; CDR2 reads SYDVKM. With 4 bases removed from V and 1 base from J, the gap between germline ends came to 13 bases. CDR3 protein: CASSSISDWNTEAFF. The DNA of the CDR3 is TGTGCCAGCAGTTCGATATCGGACTGGAACACTGAAGCTTTCTTT.

This clonotype occurred many times. The V and J genes are TRBV6-1 and TRBJ2-7, with 7 bases lining up with TRBD2. CDR1 and CDR2 from the germline V gene are MNHNS and SASEGT. The CDR3 totals 14 residues. J was trimmed by 3 bases and V by 7 bases; bases with no gene match: 9. The CDR3 sequence is CASKASGDVYEQYF. For the CDR3, the DNA is TGTGCCAGCAAGGCTAGCGGAGACGTCTACGAGCAGTACTTC.

This clonotype came up a few times. The chain carries TRBV12-3 or TRBV12-4 and TRBJ2-7; tentative D call: TRBD2 (6 bases). Trimming removed 3 bases from V and 2 bases from J, with 17 bases in between. This CDR3 has 16 amino acids. CDR3 DNA: TGTGCCAGCAGTTTCGGGGTTGGGGACTTTCCCTACGAGCAGTACTTC. This codes for CASSFGVGDFPYEQYF.

A single count supports this clonotype. The chain employs TRBV7-2 and TRBJ1-6; D not certain. This CDR3 has 13 residues. CDR1 is SGHTA and CDR2 is FQGNSA in the germline V gene. V lost 4 bases, J lost 11 bases, and 12 bases lay in between. CDR3 nucleotides: TGTGCCAGCAGCTCCCAAATGGGGACACCCCTCCACTTT. Amino acids: CASSSQMGTPLHF.

The chain carries TRBV5-5 and TRBJ2-5; D gene unclear. Germline V gene data show CDR1 as SGHKS and CDR2 as YYEKEE (reference sequence). V dropped 0 bases and J dropped 0 bases, with 6 bases sitting between them. The CDR3 spans 14 residues. The CDR3 is CASSLAVNQETQYF. In nucleotides, the CDR3 is TGTGCCAGCAGCTTGGCAGTCAACCAAGAGACCCAGTACTTC.

The genes are TRBV5-6 and TRBJ2-4; D call uncertain. CDR1 and CDR2 from the germline V gene are SGHDT and YYEEEE. The CDR3 sequence is 14 residues long. Trimming left V 3 bases short and J 0 bases short, with 7 bases between. This CDR3 is CASSSVGAKNIQYF. For the CDR3, the DNA is TGTGCCAGCAGCTCAGTAGGAGCCAAAAACATTCAGTACTTC.

This sequence joins TRBV5-6 and TRBJ2-1; D might be TRBD1 or TRBD2, each matching 7 bases. Trimming removed 4 bases from V and 10 bases from J, with 15 bases in between. The CDR3 extends over 13 amino acids. Per the germline V gene, CDR1 is SGHDT and CDR2 is YYEEEE. CDR3 loop: CASSLRGGPEQFF. The CDR3 coding sequence is TGTGCCAGCAGCCTCAGGGGGGGGCCCGAGCAGTTCTTC.

V and J are TRBV12-3 or TRBV12-4 and TRBJ1-3; D is undetermined. The CDR3 consists of 13 residues. V was trimmed by 6 bases and J by 0 bases, leaving 6 bases between them. CDR3 loop: CASSPSSGNTIYF. CDR3 DNA: TGTGCCAGCAGCCCCAGCTCTGGAAACACCATATATTTT.

This clonotype has a handful of counts. The V call is TRBV7-8, the J call TRBJ2-4, with a possible D match to TRBD2 (6 bases). The CDR3 totals 17 residues. Germline V gene data show CDR1 as SGHVS and CDR2 as FQNEAQ. Trimming left V 5 bases short and J 1 base short, with 18 bases between. CDR3 protein: CASSPEPGVRAKNIQYF. The DNA for the CDR3 is TGTGCCAGCAGCCCCGAGCCGGGGGTGAGGGCCAAAAACATTCAGTACTTC.

This sequence joins TRBV20-1 and TRBJ2-7, with D possibly matching TRBD1 (6 bases). The germline CDR1 and CDR2 sequences are DFQATT and SNEGSKA (reference sequence). The CDR3 totals 13 residues. Trimming took off 5 bases at V and 0 bases at J, with 11 bases between the two ends. CDR3 DNA: TGCAGTGCTCCGGACAGTCCCTCCTACGAGCAGTACTTC. It translates to CSAPDSPSYEQYF.